This entry features one T cell receptor (beta chain) sequence. Antigen specificity is unknown. This sample was taken from a study of shared clonotypes between healthy human individuals. Each subset's genomic DNA was split evenly across several immunoSEQ plates. Measured with immunoSEQ multiplex PCR; TCRdb has only the in-frame clones, and not every one. The sample includes over a million clones, 75% to 85% seen only once; the top ten take 0.5% to 0.65%. Study conclusions and caveats: The researchers took only blood, and tissue repertoires probably look different. Sorted-subset samples were not fully sequenced, rarefaction indicated.

Per the germline V gene, CDR1 is MDHEN and CDR2 is SYDVKM. V was shortened by 6 bases and J by 3 bases, with 9 bases between the two germline ends. This CDR3 contains 13 residues. The sequenced material came from memory CD4+ T cells from PBMCs. Subset described: CD45RA-negative fraction. The chain recombines TRBV28 with TRBJ1-5; D gene uncertain. The receptor was derived from a man aged 18 to 29 in good health. Some clones in this sample may be carry-over from other donors' samples. CDR3 bases: TGTGCCAGCAGCCCCCTCCACAATCAGCCCCAGCATTTT. This encodes CASSPLHNQPQHF.